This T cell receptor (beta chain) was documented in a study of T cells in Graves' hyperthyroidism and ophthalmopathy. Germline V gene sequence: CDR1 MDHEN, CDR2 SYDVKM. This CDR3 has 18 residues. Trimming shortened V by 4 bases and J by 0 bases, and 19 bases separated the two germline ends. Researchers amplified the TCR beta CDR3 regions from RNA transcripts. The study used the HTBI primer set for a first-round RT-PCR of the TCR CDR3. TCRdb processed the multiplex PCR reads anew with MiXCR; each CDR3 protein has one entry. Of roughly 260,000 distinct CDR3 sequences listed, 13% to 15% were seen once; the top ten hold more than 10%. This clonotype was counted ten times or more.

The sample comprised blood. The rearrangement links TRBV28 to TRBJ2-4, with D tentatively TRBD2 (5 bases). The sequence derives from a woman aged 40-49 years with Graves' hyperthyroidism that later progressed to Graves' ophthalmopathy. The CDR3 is CASSSPRRKPLAKNIQYF. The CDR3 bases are TGTGCCAGCAGTTCACCCAGGAGGAAACCTCTAGCCAAAAACATTCAGTACTTC.